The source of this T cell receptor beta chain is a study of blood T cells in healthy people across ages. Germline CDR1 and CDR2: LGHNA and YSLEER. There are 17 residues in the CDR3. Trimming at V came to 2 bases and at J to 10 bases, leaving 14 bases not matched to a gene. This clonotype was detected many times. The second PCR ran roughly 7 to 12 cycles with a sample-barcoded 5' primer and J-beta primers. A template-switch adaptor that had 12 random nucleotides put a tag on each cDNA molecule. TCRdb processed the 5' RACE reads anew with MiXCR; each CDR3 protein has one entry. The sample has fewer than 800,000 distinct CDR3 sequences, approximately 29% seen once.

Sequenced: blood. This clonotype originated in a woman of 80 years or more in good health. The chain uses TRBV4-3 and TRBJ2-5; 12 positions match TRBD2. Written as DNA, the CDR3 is TGCGCCAGCAGCCAAAATACTAGGACTAGCGGGGAGAGGGGCCAGTACTTC. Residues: CASSQNTRTSGERGQYF.